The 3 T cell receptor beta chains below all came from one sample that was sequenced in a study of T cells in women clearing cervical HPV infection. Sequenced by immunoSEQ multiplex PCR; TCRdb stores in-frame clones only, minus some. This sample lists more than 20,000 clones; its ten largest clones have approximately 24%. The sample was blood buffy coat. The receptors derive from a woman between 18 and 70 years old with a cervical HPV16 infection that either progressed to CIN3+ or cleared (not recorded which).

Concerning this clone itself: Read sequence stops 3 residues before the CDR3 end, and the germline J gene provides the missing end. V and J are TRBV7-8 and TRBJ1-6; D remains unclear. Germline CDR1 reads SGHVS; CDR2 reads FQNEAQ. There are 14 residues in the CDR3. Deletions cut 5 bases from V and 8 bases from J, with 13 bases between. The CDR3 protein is CASSTRAADSPLHF. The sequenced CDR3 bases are TGTGCCAGCAGCACAAGGGCAGCAGATTCACCC.

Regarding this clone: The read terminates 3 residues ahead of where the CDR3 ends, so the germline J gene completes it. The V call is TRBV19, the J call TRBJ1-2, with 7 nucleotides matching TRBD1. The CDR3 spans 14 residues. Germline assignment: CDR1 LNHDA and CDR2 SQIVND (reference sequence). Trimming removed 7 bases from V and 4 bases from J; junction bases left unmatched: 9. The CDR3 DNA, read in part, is TGTGCCAGTACGGGGACAGTAGAATTCTATGGC. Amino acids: CASTGTVEFYG. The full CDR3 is CASTGTVEFYGYTF. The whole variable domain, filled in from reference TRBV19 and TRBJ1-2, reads DGGITQSPKYLFRKEGQNVTLSCEQNLNHDAMYWYRQDPGQGLRLIYYSQIVNDFQKGDIAEGYSVSREKKESFPLTVTSAQKNPTAFYLCASTGTVEFYGYTFGSGTRLTVV.

The CDR3 bases that were read are TGTGCCAGCAGCCCGGGACAGAGCTCCTACAATGAC. Amino acids: CASSPGQSSYND. The entire CDR3 protein is CASSPGQSSYNDYTF. V is TRBV7-9 and J is TRBJ1-2; TRBD1 matches 7 bases. The read ends 3 residues early relative to the CDR3; the germline J gene fills the gap. Germline loops: CDR1 SEHNR, CDR2 FQNEAQ (reference sequence). The CDR3 length is 15 residues.